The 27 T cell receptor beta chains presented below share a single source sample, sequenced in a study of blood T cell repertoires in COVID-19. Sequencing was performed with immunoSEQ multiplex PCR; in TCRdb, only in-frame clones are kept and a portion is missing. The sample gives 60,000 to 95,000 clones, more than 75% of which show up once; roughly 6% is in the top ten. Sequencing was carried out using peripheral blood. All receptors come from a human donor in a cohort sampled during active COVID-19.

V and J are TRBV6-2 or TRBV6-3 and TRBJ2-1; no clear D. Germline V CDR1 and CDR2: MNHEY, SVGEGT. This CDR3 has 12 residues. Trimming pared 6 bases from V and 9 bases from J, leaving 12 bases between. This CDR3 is CASSHKWSEQFF. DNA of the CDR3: TGTGCCAGCAGCCATAAATGGAGTGAGCAGTTCTTC.

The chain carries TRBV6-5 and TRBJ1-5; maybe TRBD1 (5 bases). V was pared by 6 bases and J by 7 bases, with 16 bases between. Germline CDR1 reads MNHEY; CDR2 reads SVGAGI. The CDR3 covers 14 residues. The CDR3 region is CASRAGFTEQPQHF. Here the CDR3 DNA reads TGTGCCAGCAGAGCAGGGTTTACGGAACAGCCCCAGCATTTT.

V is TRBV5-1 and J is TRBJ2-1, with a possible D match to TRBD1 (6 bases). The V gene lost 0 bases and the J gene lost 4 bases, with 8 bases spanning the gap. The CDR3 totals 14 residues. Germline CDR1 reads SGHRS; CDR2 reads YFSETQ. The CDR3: CASSLGTDYNEQFF. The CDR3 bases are TGCGCCAGCAGCTTGGGGACAGATTACAATGAGCAGTTCTTC.

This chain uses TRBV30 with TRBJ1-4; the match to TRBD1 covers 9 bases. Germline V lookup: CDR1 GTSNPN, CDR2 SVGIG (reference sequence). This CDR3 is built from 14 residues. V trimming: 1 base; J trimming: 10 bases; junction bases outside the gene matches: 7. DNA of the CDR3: TGTGCCTGGAGTGAACAGGGGGCGGGGGTAAAACTGTTTTTT. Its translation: CAWSEQGAGVKLFF.

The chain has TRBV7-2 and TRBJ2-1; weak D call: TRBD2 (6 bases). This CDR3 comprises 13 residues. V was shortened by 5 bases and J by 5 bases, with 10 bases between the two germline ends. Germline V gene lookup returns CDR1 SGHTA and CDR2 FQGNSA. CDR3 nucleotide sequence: TGTGCCAGCAGCGCGGGACGGAACAATGAGCAGTTCTTC. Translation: CASSAGRNNEQFF.

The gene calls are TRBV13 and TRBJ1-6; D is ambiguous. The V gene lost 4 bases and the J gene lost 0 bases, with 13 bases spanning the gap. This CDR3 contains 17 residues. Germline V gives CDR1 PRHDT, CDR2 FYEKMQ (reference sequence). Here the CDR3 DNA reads TGTGCCAGCAGCTCCTACAGCGGGAGCTCCTATAATTCACCCCTCCACTTT. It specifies CASSSYSGSSYNSPLHF.

CDR3 sequence reads: CASSLYPGQGNQPQHF. In DNA form, the CDR3 reads TGTGCCAGCAGTTTATACCCCGGACAGGGTAATCAGCCCCAGCATTTT. This chain joins TRBV27 and TRBJ1-5; 8 nucleotides agree with TRBD1. Trimming took 1 base from V and 4 from J; bases not matched to a gene: 6. Germline V gives CDR1 MNHEY, CDR2 SMNVEV (reference sequence). The CDR3 extends over 16 amino acids.

The CDR3 nucleotides read TGTGCCAGCAGACGTTACAGGGACTATGGCTACACCTTC. Translating it yields CASRRYRDYGYTF. V gene TRBV5-4 combines with J gene TRBJ1-2, with a weak D call TRBD1 (6 bases). The germline CDR1 and CDR2 sequences are SGHNT and YYREEE (reference sequence). This CDR3 comprises 13 residues. Trimming stripped 5 bases from V and 3 bases from J, with 11 bases between.

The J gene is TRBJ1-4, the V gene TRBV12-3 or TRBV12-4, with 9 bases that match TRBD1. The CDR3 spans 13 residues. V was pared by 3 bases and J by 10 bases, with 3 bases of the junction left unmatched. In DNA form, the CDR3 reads TGTGCCAGCAGTTTGGGACAGGGAGGAAAACTGTTTTTT. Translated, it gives CASSLGQGGKLFF.

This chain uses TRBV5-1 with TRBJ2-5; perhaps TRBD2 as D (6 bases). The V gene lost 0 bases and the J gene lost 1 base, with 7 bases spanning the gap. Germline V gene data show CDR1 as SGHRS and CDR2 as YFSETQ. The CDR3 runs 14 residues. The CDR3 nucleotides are TGCGCCAGCAGCTTGGCGACTAGCCAAGAGACCCAGTACTTC. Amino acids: CASSLATSQETQYF.

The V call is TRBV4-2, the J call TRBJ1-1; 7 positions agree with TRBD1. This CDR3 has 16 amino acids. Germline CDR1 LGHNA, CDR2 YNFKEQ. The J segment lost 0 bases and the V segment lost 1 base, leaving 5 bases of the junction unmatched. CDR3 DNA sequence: TGTGCCAGCAGCCAAGGCGCCGGGACAGTGAACACTGAAGCTTTCTTT. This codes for CASSQGAGTVNTEAFF.

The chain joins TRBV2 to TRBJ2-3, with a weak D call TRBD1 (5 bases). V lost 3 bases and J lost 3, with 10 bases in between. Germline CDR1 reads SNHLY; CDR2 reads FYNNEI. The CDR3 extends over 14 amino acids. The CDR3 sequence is CASSELTETDTQYF. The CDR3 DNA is TGTGCCAGCAGTGAGCTGACAGAAACAGATACGCAGTATTTT.

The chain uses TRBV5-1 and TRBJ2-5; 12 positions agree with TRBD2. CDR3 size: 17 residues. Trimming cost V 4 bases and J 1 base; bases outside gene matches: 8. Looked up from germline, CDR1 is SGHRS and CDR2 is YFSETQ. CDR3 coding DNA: TGCGCCAGCAGCATCTCTCCTAGCGGGGGGGCCCAAGAGACCCAGTACTTC. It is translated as CASSISPSGGAQETQYF.

The DNA of the CDR3 is TGTGCCTGGAACGGGGGGAATGGAGAGACCCAGTACTTC. Translation gives CAWNGGNGETQYF. V usage is TRBV30 and J usage is TRBJ2-5, with TRBD2 matching 7 bases. The J segment lost 4 bases and the V segment lost 4 bases, leaving 6 bases of the junction unmatched. The CDR3 has 13 amino acids. CDR1 is GTSNPN, CDR2 SVGIG, per germline (reference sequence). Full variable domain (remainder filled in from reference TRBV30 and TRBJ2-5): SQTIHQWPATLVQPVGSPLSLECTVEGTSNPNLYWYRQAAGRGLQLLFYSVGIGQISSEVPQNLSASRPQDRQFILSSKKLLLSDSGFYLCAWNGGNGETQYFGPGTRLLVL.

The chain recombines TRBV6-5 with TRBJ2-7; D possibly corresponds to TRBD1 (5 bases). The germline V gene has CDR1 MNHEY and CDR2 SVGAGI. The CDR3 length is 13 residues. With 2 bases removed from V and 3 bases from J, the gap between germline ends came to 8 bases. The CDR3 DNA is TGTGCCAGCAGTTACAGACAGCACTACGAGCAGTACTTC. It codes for CASSYRQHYEQYF.

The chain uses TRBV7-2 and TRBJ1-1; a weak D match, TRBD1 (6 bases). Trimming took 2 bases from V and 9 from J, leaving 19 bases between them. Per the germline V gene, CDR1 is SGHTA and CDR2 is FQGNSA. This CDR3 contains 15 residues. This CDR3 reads CASSLTDPRTVQAFF. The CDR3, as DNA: TGTGCCAGCAGCTTAACGGACCCCCGGACAGTACAAGCTTTCTTT.

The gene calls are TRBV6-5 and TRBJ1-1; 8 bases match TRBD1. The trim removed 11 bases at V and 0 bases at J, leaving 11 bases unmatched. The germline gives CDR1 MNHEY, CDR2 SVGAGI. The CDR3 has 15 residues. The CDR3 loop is CAPRGTGPMNTEAFF. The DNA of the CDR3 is TGTGCCCCACGGGGGACAGGCCCCATGAACACTGAAGCTTTCTTT.

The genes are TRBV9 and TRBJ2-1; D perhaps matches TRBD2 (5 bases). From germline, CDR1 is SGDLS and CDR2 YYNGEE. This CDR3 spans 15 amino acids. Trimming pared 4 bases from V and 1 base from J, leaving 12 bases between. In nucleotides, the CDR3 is TGTGCCAGCAGCCCTCGGGGAGTGTCCTACAATGAGCAGTTCTTC. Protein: CASSPRGVSYNEQFF.

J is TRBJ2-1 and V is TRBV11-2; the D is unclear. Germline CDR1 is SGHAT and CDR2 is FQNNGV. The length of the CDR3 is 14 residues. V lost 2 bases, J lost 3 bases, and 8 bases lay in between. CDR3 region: CASSLLLIYNEQFF. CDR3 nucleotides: TGTGCCAGCAGCTTACTACTGATCTACAATGAGCAGTTCTTC.

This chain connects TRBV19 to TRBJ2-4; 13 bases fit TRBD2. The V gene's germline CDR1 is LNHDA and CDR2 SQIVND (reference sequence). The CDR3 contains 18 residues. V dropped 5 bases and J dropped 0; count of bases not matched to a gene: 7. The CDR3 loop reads CASSLRTSGGVAKNIQYF. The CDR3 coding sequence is TGTGCCAGTAGTTTGCGGACTAGCGGGGGAGTAGCCAAAAACATTCAGTACTTC.

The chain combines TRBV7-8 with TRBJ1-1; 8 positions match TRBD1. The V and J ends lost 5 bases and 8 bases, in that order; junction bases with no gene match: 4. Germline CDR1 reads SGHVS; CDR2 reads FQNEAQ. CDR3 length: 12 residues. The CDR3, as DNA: TGTGCCAGCAGCGAAGACAGGGGAGAAGCTTTCTTT. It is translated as CASSEDRGEAFF.

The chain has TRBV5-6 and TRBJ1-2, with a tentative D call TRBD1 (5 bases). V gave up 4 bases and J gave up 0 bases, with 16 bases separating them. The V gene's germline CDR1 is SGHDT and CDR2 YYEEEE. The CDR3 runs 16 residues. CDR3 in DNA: TGTGCCAGCAGCCGGCCGAGGTTAGGGGCTAACTATGGCTACACCTTC. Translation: CASSRPRLGANYGYTF. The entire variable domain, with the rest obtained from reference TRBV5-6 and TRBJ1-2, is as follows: DAGVTQSPTHLIKTRGQQVTLRCSPKSGHDTVSWYQQALGQGPQFIFQYYEEEERQRGNFPDRFSGHQFPNYSSELNVNALLLGDSALYLCASSRPRLGANYGYTFGSGTRLTVV.

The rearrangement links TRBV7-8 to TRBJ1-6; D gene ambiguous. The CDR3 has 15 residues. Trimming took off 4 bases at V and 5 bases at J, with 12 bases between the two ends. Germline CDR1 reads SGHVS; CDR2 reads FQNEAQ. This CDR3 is CASSSDGLNNSPLHF. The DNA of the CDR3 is TGTGCCAGCAGCTCCGACGGACTTAATAATTCACCCCTCCACTTT.

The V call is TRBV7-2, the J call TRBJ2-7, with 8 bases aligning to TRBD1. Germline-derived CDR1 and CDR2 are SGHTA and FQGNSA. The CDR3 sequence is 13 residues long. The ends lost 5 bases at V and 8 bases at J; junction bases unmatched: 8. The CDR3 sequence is CASSRTGNPQQYF. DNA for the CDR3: TGTGCCAGCAGCCGGACAGGGAACCCCCAGCAGTACTTC.

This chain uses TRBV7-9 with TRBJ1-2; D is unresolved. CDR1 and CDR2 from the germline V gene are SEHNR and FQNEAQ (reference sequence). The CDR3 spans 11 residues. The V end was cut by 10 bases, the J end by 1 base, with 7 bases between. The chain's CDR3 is CATGDNYGYTF. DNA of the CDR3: TGTGCCACCGGGGATAACTATGGCTACACCTTC.

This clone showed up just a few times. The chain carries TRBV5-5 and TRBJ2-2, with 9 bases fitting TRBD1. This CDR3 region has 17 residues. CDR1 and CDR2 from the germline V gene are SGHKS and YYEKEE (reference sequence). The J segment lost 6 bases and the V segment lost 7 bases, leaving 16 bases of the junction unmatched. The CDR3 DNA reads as TGTGCCAGCCGAACCTACAGGGGGCGAGGTTTCGCCGGGGAGCTGTTTTTT. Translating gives CASRTYRGRGFAGELFF.

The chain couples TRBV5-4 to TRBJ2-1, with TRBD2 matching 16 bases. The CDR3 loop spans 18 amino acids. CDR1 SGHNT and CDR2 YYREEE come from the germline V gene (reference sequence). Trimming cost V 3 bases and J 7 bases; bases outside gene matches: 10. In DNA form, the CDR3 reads TGTGCCAGCAGCTCCGGGACTAGCGGGGGGGCCCATTGGAATGAGCAGTTCTTC. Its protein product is CASSSGTSGGAHWNEQFF.